This TCR beta chain was sequenced during a study of response to subunit inactivated influenza vaccine. The CDR3 totals 12 residues. V was clipped by 7 bases and J by 6 bases, with 11 bases between them. The germline CDR1 and CDR2 sequences are SGHRS and YFSETQ. A single record per CDR3 protein comes from TCRdb applying MiXCR to the RT-PCR reads. The data show more than 700,000 distinct CDR3 sequences, approximately 21% seen once. Sample: PBMCs from blood, taken 5 days after vaccination. This sequence joins TRBV5-1 and TRBJ2-1; D is perhaps TRBD1 (5 bases). The sequence derives from a man over 45 who received an inactivated influenza vaccine. The CDR3 loop is CASGQGFNEQFF. The DNA of the CDR3 is TGCGCCAGCGGGCAGGGATTCAATGAGCAGTTCTTC.